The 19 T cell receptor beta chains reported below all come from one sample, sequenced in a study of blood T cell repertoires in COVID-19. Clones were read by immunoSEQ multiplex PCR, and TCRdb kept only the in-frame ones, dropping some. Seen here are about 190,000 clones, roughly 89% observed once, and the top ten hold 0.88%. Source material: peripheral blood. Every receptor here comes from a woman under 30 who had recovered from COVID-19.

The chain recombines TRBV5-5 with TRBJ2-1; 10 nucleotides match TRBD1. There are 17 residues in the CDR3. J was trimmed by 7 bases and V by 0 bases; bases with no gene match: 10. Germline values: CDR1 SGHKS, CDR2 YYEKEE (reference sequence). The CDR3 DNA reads TGTGCCAGCAGCTTGGGCGGTGGGACAGGGGTTGGTAATGAGCAGTTCTTC. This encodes CASSLGGGTGVGNEQFF.

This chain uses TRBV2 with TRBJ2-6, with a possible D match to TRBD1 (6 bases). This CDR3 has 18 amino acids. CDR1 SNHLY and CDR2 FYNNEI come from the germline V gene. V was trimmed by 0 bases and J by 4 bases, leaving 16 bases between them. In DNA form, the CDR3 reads TGTGCCAGCAGTGAAGCGCTTCACAGCCAGGGGGGGGCCAACGTCCTGACTTTC. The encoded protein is CASSEALHSQGGANVLTF.

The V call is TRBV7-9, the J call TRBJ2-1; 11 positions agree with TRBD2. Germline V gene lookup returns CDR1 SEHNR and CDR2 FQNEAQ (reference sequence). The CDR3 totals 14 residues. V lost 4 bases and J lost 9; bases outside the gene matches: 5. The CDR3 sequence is CASSSSGGSAEQFF. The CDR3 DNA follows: TGTGCCAGCAGCTCTAGCGGGGGGTCCGCTGAGCAGTTCTTC.

This CDR3 is CASSVWGRRMNTEAFF. CDR3 DNA: TGTGCCAGCAGTGTGTGGGGCCGGCGCATGAACACTGAAGCTTTCTTT. The V gene is TRBV5-6, the J gene TRBJ1-1, with a tentative D call TRBD1 (5 bases). V was cut by 5 bases and J by 0 bases, with 17 bases left in between. This CDR3 is 16 amino acids long. Germline V CDR1 and CDR2: SGHDT, YYEEEE.

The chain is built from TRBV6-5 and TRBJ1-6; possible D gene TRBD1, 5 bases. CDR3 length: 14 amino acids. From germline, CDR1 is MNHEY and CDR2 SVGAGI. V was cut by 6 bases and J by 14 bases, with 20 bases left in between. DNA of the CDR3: TGTGCCAGCAGCCCACAAACAGGCCATGAGGCCCTCCACTTT. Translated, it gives CASSPQTGHEALHF.

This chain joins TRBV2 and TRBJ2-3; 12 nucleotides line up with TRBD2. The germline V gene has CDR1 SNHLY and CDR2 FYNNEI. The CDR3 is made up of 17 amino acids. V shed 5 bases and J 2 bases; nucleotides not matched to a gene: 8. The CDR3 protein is CASSRGLAGFHTDTQYF. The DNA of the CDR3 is TGTGCCAGCAGTAGAGGACTAGCGGGATTCCACACAGATACGCAGTATTTT.

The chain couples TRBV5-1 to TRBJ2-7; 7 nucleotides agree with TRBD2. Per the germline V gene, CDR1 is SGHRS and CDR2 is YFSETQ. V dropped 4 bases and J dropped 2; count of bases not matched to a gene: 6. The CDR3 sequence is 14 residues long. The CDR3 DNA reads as TGCGCCAGCAGCCTGGGACTACCCCCCTACGAGCAGTACGTC. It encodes CASSLGLPPYEQYV.

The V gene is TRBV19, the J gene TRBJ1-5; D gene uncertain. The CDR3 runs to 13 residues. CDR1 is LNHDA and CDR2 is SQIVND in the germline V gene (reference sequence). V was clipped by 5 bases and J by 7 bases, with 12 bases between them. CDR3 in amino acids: CASSASLIQPQHF. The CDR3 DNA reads TGTGCCAGTAGTGCCAGTCTCATCCAGCCCCAGCATTTT.

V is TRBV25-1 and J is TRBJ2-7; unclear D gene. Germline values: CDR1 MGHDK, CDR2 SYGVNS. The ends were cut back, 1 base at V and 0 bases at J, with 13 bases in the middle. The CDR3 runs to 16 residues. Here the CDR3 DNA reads TGTGCCAGCAGTGAATTCCTCTCCCCACTCTCCTACGAGCAGTACTTC. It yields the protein CASSEFLSPLSYEQYF.

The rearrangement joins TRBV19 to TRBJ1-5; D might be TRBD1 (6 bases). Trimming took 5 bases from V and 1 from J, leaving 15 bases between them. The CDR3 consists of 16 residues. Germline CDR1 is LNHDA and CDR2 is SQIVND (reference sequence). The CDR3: CASSLRQDSSNQPQHF. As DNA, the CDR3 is TGTGCCAGTAGTCTAAGACAGGATTCCAGCAATCAGCCCCAGCATTTT. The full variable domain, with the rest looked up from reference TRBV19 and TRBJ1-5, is DGGITQSPKYLFRKEGQNVTLSCEQNLNHDAMYWYRQDPGQGLRLIYYSQIVNDFQKGDIAEGYSVSREKKESFPLTVTSAQKNPTAFYLCASSLRQDSSNQPQHFGDGTRLSIL.

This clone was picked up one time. CDR3 DNA: TGTGCCAGCAGTTACCTCACTTTAGCCTACGAGCAGTACTTC. Protein: CASSYLTLAYEQYF. The chain employs TRBV6-2 or TRBV6-3 and TRBJ2-7, with no clear D. Germline V gene sequence: CDR1 MNHEY, CDR2 SVGEGT. The CDR3 has 14 amino acids. V dropped 2 bases and J dropped 2 bases, with 10 bases sitting between them.

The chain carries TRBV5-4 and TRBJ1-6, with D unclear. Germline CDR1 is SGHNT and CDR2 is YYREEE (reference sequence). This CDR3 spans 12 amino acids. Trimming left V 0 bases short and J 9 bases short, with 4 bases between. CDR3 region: CASSLGRSPLHF. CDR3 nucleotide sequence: TGTGCCAGCAGCTTGGGTCGTTCACCCCTCCACTTT.

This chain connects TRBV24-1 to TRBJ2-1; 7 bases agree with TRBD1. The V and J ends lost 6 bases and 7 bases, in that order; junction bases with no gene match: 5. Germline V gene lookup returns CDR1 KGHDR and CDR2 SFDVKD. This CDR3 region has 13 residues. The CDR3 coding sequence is TGTGCCACCAGTAACAGGGGAAAGAATGAGCAGTTCTTC. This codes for CATSNRGKNEQFF.

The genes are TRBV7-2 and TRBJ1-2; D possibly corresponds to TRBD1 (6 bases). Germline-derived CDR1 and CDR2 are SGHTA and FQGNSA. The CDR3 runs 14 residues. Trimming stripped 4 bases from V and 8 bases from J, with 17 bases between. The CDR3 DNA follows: TGTGCCAGCAGCTCTCGAGTACAGGGTCAAGGCTACACCTTC. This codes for CASSSRVQGQGYTF.

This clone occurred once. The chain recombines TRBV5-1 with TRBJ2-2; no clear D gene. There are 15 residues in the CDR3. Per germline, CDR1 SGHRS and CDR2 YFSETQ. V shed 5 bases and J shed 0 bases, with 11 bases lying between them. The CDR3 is CASRVAGANTGELFF. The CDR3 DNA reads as TGCGCCAGCAGAGTTGCAGGCGCGAACACCGGGGAGCTGTTTTTT. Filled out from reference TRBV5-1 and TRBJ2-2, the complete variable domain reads KAGVTQTPRYLIKTRGQQVTLSCSPISGHRSVSWYQQTPGQGLQFLFEYFSETQRNKGNFPGRFSGRQFSNSRSEMNVSTLELGDSALYLCASRVAGANTGELFFGEGSRLTVL.

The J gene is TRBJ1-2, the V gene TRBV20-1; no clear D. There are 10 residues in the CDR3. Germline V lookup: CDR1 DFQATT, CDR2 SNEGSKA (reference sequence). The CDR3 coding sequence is TGCACCGGAGGCGGGGAAGGCTACACCTTC. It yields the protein CTGGGEGYTF.

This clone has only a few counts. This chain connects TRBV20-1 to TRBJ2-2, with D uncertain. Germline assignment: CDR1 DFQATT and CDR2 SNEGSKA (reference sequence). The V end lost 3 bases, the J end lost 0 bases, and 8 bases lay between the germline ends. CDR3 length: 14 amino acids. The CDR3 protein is CSASHRSNTGELFF. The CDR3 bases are TGCAGTGCTAGTCACAGATCGAACACCGGGGAGCTGTTTTTT.

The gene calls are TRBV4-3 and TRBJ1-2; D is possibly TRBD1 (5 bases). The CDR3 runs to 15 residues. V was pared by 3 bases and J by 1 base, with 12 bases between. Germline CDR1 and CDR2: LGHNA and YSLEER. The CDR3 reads CASSQDRQSNYGYTF. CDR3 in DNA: TGCGCCAGCAGCCAGGACCGACAGAGTAACTATGGCTACACCTTC.

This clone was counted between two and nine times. In DNA form, the CDR3 reads TGCGCCAGCAGCCATCGCCGGACAGGGGGCACAGATACGCAGTATTTT. Amino acids: CASSHRRTGGTDTQYF. This chain connects TRBV4-3 to TRBJ2-3; TRBD1 agrees at 9 bases. This CDR3 is built from 16 residues. With V trimmed by 3 bases and J by 1 base, 5 bases remained unmatched. CDR1 and CDR2 from the germline V gene are LGHNA and YSLEER.